The clone carrying this T cell receptor (beta chain) was observed a handful of times. The data were obtained in a study of identical twins. TCRdb re-called the 5' RACE reads with MiXCR, one entry per CDR3 protein. The table records around 250,000 distinct CDR3 sequences, 5.5% to 7% of them present only once. The junction had 9 bases not matched to a gene; V was cut back by 7 bases and J by 4 bases. CDR1 and CDR2 (germline): SGHVS, FNYEAQ. The CDR3 is 15 residues long. These data were also reused for a study on yellow fever vaccine responses in identical twins.

The source is a woman under 30 in good health. J is TRBJ1-1 and V is TRBV7-6; 10 bases fit TRBD1. The sequenced sample was memory (CD45RO+) T cells sorted from blood. CDR3 nucleotides: TGTGCCAGCAAACGGGGGACAGGGGTCGGCACTGAAGCTTTCTTT. The encoded protein is CASKRGTGVGTEAFF.